This T cell receptor (beta chain) was identified during a study of cytomegalovirus exposure and HLA in healthy donors. Study results and caveats: Later, an analysis showed that TCR beta chains associated with HLA were more clonally expanded than others that were equally common. Reportedly, cytomegalovirus status was diagnosed with high sensitivity and specificity.

This CDR3 spans 14 amino acids. Germline V gives CDR1 SQVTM, CDR2 ANQGSEA. V was clipped by 7 bases and J by 8 bases; unmatched bases: 9. Primers included in the PCR were 60 Vbeta and 13 Jbeta primers. In the source study's methods: Later, an analysis found about 77 million unique TCR beta chains, and 9.5 million to 11 million of these were shared. TCRdb's copy holds only in-frame clones and misses some; the assay was immunoSEQ multiplex PCR. V, J and clone size were drawn from that table, and D and trimming were deduced from the DNA. The table records roughly 100,000 clones, 63% of them present only once. The table lists this clone with a count of one. Antigen specificity is unknown.

This chain connects TRBV29-1 to TRBJ2-1; TRBD1 matches 12 bases. The sequenced sample consisted of PBMCs. This sequence originates from a human donor in good health. This chain's CDR3 is CSAPGQGAFDEQFF. The CDR3 nucleotides are TGCAGCGCACCGGGACAGGGGGCCTTTGATGAGCAGTTCTTC.